This is a list of T cell receptor beta chains from one sample in a study of graft-versus-host responses after intestinal transplantation. TCRdb keeps only in-frame clones here, not all; method: immunoSEQ multiplex PCR. The repertoire has tens of thousands of clones, approximately 90% of them found once; the top ten carry about a sixth. Here the sequenced sample was ileum tissue, taken approximately 210 days after intestinal transplant. These receptors came from a human patient who received an intestinal transplant, so some T cells may come from the graft donor. Each CDR3 is given with its conserved first and last residue. Each record gives: J gene, clone size, D gene, V gene, CDR3 DNA, CDR3 protein. A D gene is named only where the DNA matches it firmly. Expanded clones get a size class; other rows say once, few or many, or leave the size out.

>TRBJ2-3|-|TRBD1|TRBV7-9
TGTGCCAGCAGCTCCTTGACAGGGGGTACAGATACGCAGTATTTT
CASSSLTGGTDTQYF
>TRBJ1-5|-|-|TRBV4-1
TGCGCCAGCAGCCAACCAAGCCAGCCCCAGCATTTT
CASSQPSQPQHF
>TRBJ2-1|-|TRBD2|TRBV9
TGTGCCAGCAGCGTAGGTTCTAGCGGGAGTTTTTCCTACAATGAGCAGTTCTTC
CASSVGSSGSFSYNEQFF
>TRBJ2-3|-|-|TRBV4-2
TGTGCCAGCAGCCTCGGAGCGTTGGGGGGCGGGTCCGATACGCAGTATTTT
CASSLGALGGGSDTQYF
>TRBJ2-5|-|-|TRBV7-8
TGTGCCAGCAGCTTAGTCTTGGGAGTGGGCCAAGAGACCCAGTACTTC
CASSLVLGVGQETQYF
>TRBJ2-1|-|-|TRBV5-4
TGTGCCAGCAGCTCTGGGGCCGAGTACAATGAGCAGTTCTTC
CASSSGAEYNEQFF
>TRBJ2-7|-|-|TRBV5-4
TGTGCCAGCAGCTTGCGGACAAACTCCTACGAGCAGTACTTC
CASSLRTNSYEQYF
>TRBJ1-1|-|-|TRBV28
TGTGCCAGCAGTTTATCCAGGGTGGTTACTGAAGCTTTCTTT
CASSLSRVVTEAFF
>TRBJ2-7|-|-|TRBV5-1
TGCGCCAGCAGCTTGCAGGGAAGCGAGCAGTACTTC
CASSLQGSEQYF
>TRBJ1-2|-|-|TRBV7-9
TGTGCCAGCAGCTTAGCGCAATCCTACTATGGCTACACCTTC
CASSLAQSYYGYTF
>TRBJ1-1|-|TRBD1|TRBV11-1
TGTGCCAGCAGCTTATCGAGGGGGCTCACTGAAGCTTTCTTT
CASSLSRGLTEAFF
>TRBJ2-7|-|TRBD1|TRBV7-6
TGTGCCAGCAGCTTAGCGGGACAGGGCTACGAGCAGTACTTC
CASSLAGQGYEQYF
>TRBJ2-3|-|-|TRBV18
TGTGCCAGCTCACCTCCCACTAGCACAGATACGCAGTATTTT
CASSPPTSTDTQYF
>TRBJ1-2|once|-|TRBV5-1
TGCGCCAGCAGCTCCGGGACGGACCTTTATGGCTACACCTTC
CASSSGTDLYGYTF
>TRBJ1-4|-|TRBD1|TRBV2
TGTGCCAGCACGGGATGGAGGGGGCCTGAAAAACTGTTTTTT
CASTGWRGPEKLFF
>TRBJ2-5|-|TRBD1|TRBV7-3
TGTGCCAGCAGCTCAGGACAGGGGAGTCAAGAGACCCAGTACTTC
CASSSGQGSQETQYF
>TRBJ2-2|-|TRBD1|TRBV4-1
TGCGCCAGCAGCCCGACAGGGGGCTACGGGGAGCTGTTTTTT
CASSPTGGYGELFF
>TRBJ2-7|-|-|TRBV19
TGTGCCAGTAGTATCAGGACAAGGGACGAGCAGTACTTC
CASSIRTRDEQYF
>TRBJ1-1|-|-|TRBV6-1
TGTGCCAGCAGTGACGGAGGGGGGTTAGGCACTGAAGCTTTCTTT
CASSDGGGLGTEAFF
>TRBJ2-2|-|-|TRBV7-2
TGTGCCAGCAGCTTAGATGGTTCCACCGGGGAGCTGTTTTTT
CASSLDGSTGELFF
>TRBJ2-7|-|-|TRBV5-4
TGTGCCAGCAGCTTGTCACCTTACGAGCAGTACTTC
CASSLSPYEQYF
>TRBJ1-2|-|TRBD1|TRBV2
TGTGCCAGCAGCGAAATGGACAGGGTTTACTATGGCTACACCTTC
CASSEMDRVYYGYTF
>TRBJ2-5|once|TRBD2|TRBV4-1
TGCGCCAGCAGCCAAATACTAGCGGCAGAGACCCAGTACTTC
CASSQILAAETQYF
>TRBJ1-4|-|-|TRBV20-1
TGCAGTGCCGGGGTACGTGAAAAACTGTTTTTT
CSAGVREKLFF
>TRBJ2-3|-|-|TRBV5-8
TGTGCCAGCTCCCCAGGGACTTCTAGCACAGATACGCAGTATTTT
CASSPGTSSTDTQYF
>TRBJ2-7|-|TRBD1|TRBV7-9
TGTGCCAGCAGCTTTCCCGGACAGGGGTCCTACGAGCAGTACTTC
CASSFPGQGSYEQYF
>TRBJ2-5|-|TRBD2|TRBV2
TGTGCCACCCTCCGGGGGGTAGGGGAGACCCAGTACTTC
CATLRGVGETQYF
>TRBJ1-5|-|TRBD1|TRBV19
TGTGCCAGTAAAATGGCCGGGACAGGGCGCAATCAGCCCCAGCATTTT
CASKMAGTGRNQPQHF
>TRBJ2-1|-|TRBD2|TRBV11-3
TGTGCCAGCAGCCAGCGCGGGGGGTACAATGAGCAGTTCTTC
CASSQRGGYNEQFF
>TRBJ2-7|-|TRBD1|TRBV28
TGTGCCAGCAGTTTAAGGGGGGACAGGGGTTACGAGCAGTACTTC
CASSLRGDRGYEQYF
>TRBJ2-3|-|-|TRBV6-4
TGTGCCAGCTCCACGGGGCCCAGCACAGATACGCAGTATTTT
CASSTGPSTDTQYF
>TRBJ2-7|-|-|TRBV5-8
TGTGCCAGCAGGGCGGGCAACTACGAGCAGTACTTC
CASRAGNYEQYF